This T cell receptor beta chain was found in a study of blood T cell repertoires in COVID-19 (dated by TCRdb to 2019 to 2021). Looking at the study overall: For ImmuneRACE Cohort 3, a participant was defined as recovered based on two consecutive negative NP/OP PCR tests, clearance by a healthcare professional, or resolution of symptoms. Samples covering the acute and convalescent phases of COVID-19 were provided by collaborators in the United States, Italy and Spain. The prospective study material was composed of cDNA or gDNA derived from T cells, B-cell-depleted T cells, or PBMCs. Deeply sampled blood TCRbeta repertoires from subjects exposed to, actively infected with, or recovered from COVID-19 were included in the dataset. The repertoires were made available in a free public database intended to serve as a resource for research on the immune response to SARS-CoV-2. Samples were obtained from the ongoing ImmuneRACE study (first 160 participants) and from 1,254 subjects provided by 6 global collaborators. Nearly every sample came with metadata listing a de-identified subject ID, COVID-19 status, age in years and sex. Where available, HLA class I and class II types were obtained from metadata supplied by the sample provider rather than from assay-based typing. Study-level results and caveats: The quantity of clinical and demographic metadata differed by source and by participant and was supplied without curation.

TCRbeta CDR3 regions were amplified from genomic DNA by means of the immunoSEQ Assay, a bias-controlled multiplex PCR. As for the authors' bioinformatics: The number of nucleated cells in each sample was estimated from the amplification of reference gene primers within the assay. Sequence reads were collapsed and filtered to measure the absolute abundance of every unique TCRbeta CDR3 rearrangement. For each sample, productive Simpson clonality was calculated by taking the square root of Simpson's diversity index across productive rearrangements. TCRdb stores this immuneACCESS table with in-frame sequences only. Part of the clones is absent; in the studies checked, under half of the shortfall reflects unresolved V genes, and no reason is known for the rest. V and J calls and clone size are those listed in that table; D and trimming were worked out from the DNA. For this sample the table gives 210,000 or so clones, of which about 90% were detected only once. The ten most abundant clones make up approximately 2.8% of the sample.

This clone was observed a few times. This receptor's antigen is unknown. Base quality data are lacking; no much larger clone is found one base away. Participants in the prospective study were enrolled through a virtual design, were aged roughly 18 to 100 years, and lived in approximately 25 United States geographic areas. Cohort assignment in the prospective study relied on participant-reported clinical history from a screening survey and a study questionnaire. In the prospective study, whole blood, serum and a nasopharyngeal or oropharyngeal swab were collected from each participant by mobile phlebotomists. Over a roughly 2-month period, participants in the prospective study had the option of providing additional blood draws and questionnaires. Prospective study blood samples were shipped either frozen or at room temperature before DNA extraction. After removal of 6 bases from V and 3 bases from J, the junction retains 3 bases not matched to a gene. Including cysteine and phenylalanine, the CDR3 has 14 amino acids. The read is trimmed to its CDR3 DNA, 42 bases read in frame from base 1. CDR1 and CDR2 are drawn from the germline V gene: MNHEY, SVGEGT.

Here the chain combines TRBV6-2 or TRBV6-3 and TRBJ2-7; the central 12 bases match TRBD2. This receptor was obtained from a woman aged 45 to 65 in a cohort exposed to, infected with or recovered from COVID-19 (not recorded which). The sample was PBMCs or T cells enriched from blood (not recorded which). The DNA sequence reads TGTGCCAGCAGCTTACTAGCGGGGGGCTACGAGCAGTACTTC. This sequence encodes CASSLLAGGYEQYF.